These T cell receptor beta chains were read from a single sample in a study of control samples from healthy donors and cancer patients. Profiled with immunoSEQ multiplex PCR; TCRdb holds only in-frame clones, not every one. The sample has tens of thousands of clones, about 92% seen once. The sample taken for sequencing was PBMCs. The receptor source for this set is a man aged 40-49 years with colorectal cancer. Both conserved end residues are part of each CDR3. The D gene is left open where the match is weak. Where a row states a size, it is once, few, many or the class of an expanded clone; other rows omit it.

abundance: .; d_gene: .; j_gene: TRBJ1-2; v_gene: TRBV7-9; CDR3aa: CASSHERFGDGYTF; CDR3nt: TGTGCCAGCAGCCATGAGAGGTTTGGGGATGGCTACACCTTC
abundance: .; d_gene: .; j_gene: TRBJ2-7; v_gene: TRBV3-1/TRBV3-2; CDR3aa: CASSQASLEQYF; CDR3nt: TGTGCCAGCAGCCAAGCGTCCCTCGAGCAGTACTTC
abundance: .; d_gene: .; j_gene: TRBJ1-1; v_gene: TRBV19; CDR3aa: CASSIALNTEAFF; CDR3nt: TGTGCCAGTAGTATAGCATTGAACACTGAAGCTTTCTTT
abundance: few; d_gene: .; j_gene: TRBJ2-7; v_gene: TRBV3-1/TRBV3-2; CDR3aa: CASSQAPQTTYEQYF; CDR3nt: TGTGCCAGCAGCCAAGCCCCCCAGACAACCTACGAGCAGTACTTC
abundance: .; d_gene: .; j_gene: TRBJ1-2; v_gene: TRBV10-3; CDR3aa: CAIRSGSGDSGYTF; CDR3nt: TGTGCCATCAGGTCAGGCTCCGGGGACTCTGGCTACACCTTC
abundance: .; d_gene: .; j_gene: TRBJ1-2; v_gene: TRBV19; CDR3aa: CASTPPVRARSNYGYTF; CDR3nt: TGTGCCAGTACCCCCCCCGTCAGGGCGCGTTCTAACTATGGCTACACCTTC
abundance: few; d_gene: .; j_gene: TRBJ1-6; v_gene: TRBV3-1/TRBV3-2; CDR3aa: CASSQSTVNYNSPLHF; CDR3nt: TGTGCCAGCAGCCAGAGCACAGTAAACTATAATTCACCCCTCCACTTT
abundance: .; d_gene: .; j_gene: TRBJ1-1; v_gene: TRBV7-3; CDR3aa: CASSLLGLNTEAFF; CDR3nt: TGTGCCAGCAGCTTACTGGGACTGAACACTGAAGCTTTCTTT
abundance: .; d_gene: .; j_gene: TRBJ2-7; v_gene: TRBV5-1; CDR3aa: CASSLGQELYEQYF; CDR3nt: TGCGCCAGCAGCTTGGGACAGGAACTCTACGAGCAGTACTTC
abundance: .; d_gene: .; j_gene: TRBJ2-5; v_gene: TRBV4-3; CDR3aa: CASSQDPGQETQYF; CDR3nt: TGCGCCAGCAGCCAAGATCCGGGGCAAGAGACCCAGTACTTC
abundance: .; d_gene: TRBD1; j_gene: TRBJ1-5; v_gene: TRBV27; CDR3aa: CASSSAWDRVSNQPQHF; CDR3nt: TGTGCCAGCAGTTCGGCTTGGGACAGGGTTAGCAATCAGCCCCAGCATTTT
abundance: .; d_gene: .; j_gene: TRBJ2-2; v_gene: TRBV27; CDR3aa: CASRQDRTNTGELFF; CDR3nt: TGTGCCAGCAGACAAGACAGGACTAACACCGGGGAGCTGTTTTTT
abundance: .; d_gene: .; j_gene: TRBJ1-2; v_gene: TRBV19; CDR3aa: CASSRDGNYGYTF; CDR3nt: TGTGCCAGTAGTAGGGACGGCAACTATGGCTACACCTTC
abundance: .; d_gene: .; j_gene: TRBJ1-1; v_gene: TRBV18; CDR3aa: CASSAQMNTEAFF; CDR3nt: TGTGCCAGCTCAGCCCAAATGAACACTGAAGCTTTCTTT
abundance: once; d_gene: .; j_gene: TRBJ1-1; v_gene: TRBV11-1; CDR3aa: CASSLVGGRNTEAFF; CDR3nt: TGTGCCAGCAGCTTAGTGGGGGGCCGGAACACTGAAGCTTTCTTT
abundance: .; d_gene: TRBD1; j_gene: TRBJ1-5; v_gene: TRBV19; CDR3aa: CASMRTGGGNQPQHF; CDR3nt: TGTGCCAGTATGAGGACAGGGGGCGGCAATCAGCCCCAGCATTTT
abundance: .; d_gene: .; j_gene: TRBJ2-1; v_gene: TRBV11-3; CDR3aa: CASSFDRDEQFF; CDR3nt: TGTGCCAGCAGCTTTGATAGGGATGAGCAGTTCTTC
abundance: .; d_gene: TRBD1; j_gene: TRBJ1-1; v_gene: TRBV11-3; CDR3aa: CASSARGQGANTEAFF; CDR3nt: TGTGCCAGCAGCGCAAGGGGACAGGGGGCGAACACTGAAGCTTTCTTT
abundance: once; d_gene: .; j_gene: TRBJ2-7; v_gene: TRBV14; CDR3aa: CASSPRGHYEQYF; CDR3nt: TGTGCCAGCAGCCCGAGGGGACATTACGAGCAGTACTTC
abundance: .; d_gene: .; j_gene: TRBJ1-1; v_gene: TRBV11-3; CDR3aa: CASSLTKNTEAFF; CDR3nt: TGTGCCAGCAGCTTGACGAAGAACACTGAAGCTTTCTTT
abundance: once; d_gene: TRBD1; j_gene: TRBJ2-5; v_gene: TRBV6-5; CDR3aa: CASRGQQETQYF; CDR3nt: TGTGCCAGCAGGGGACAGCAAGAGACCCAGTACTTC
abundance: .; d_gene: .; j_gene: TRBJ2-2; v_gene: TRBV5-1; CDR3aa: CASSWVEAGELFF; CDR3nt: TGCGCCAGCAGCTGGGTTGAGGCCGGGGAGCTGTTTTTT
abundance: .; d_gene: TRBD1; j_gene: TRBJ1-1; v_gene: TRBV24-1; CDR3aa: CATSEGQGLNTEAFF; CDR3nt: TGTGCCACCAGTGAGGGACAGGGCTTGAACACTGAAGCTTTCTTT
abundance: .; d_gene: .; j_gene: TRBJ2-7; v_gene: TRBV7-2; CDR3aa: CASSLAQVYEQYF; CDR3nt: TGTGCCAGCAGCTTAGCACAGGTCTACGAGCAGTACTTC
abundance: few; d_gene: .; j_gene: TRBJ2-3; v_gene: TRBV5-4; CDR3aa: CASSLRQGGETDTQYF; CDR3nt: TGTGCCAGCAGCTTGCGGCAGGGGGGGGAGACAGATACGCAGTATTTT
abundance: .; d_gene: TRBD1; j_gene: TRBJ1-1; v_gene: TRBV5-1; CDR3aa: CASSMGTGLEAFF; CDR3nt: TGCGCCAGCAGCATGGGGACAGGGCTTGAAGCTTTCTTT
abundance: .; d_gene: .; j_gene: TRBJ2-7; v_gene: TRBV6-5; CDR3aa: CASGDSYEQYF; CDR3nt: TGTGCCAGCGGCGACAGCTACGAGCAGTACTTC
abundance: .; d_gene: .; j_gene: TRBJ2-3; v_gene: TRBV12-5; CDR3aa: CASGLVQGYTDTQYF; CDR3nt: TGTGCTAGTGGTTTGGTACAGGGATACACAGATACGCAGTATTTT
abundance: .; d_gene: .; j_gene: TRBJ2-4; v_gene: TRBV2; CDR3aa: CASSDGVAKNIQYF; CDR3nt: TGTGCCAGCAGTGATGGCGTGGCCAAAAACATTCAGTACTTC
abundance: .; d_gene: TRBD1; j_gene: TRBJ2-7; v_gene: TRBV14; CDR3aa: CASRQTGTYEQYF; CDR3nt: TGTGCCAGCAGGCAGACAGGGACCTACGAGCAGTACTTC
abundance: .; d_gene: TRBD1; j_gene: TRBJ1-2; v_gene: TRBV3-1/TRBV3-2; CDR3aa: CASSRSGGTGHTF; CDR3nt: TGTGCCAGCAGCCGATCAGGGGGCACTGGCCACACCTTC
abundance: .; d_gene: .; j_gene: TRBJ2-1; v_gene: TRBV9; CDR3aa: CASSVARGRYNEQFF; CDR3nt: TGTGCCAGCAGCGTAGCGCGGGGCAGATACAATGAGCAGTTCTTC
abundance: .; d_gene: TRBD1; j_gene: TRBJ1-4; v_gene: TRBV5-1; CDR3aa: CASSSQGSNEKLFF; CDR3nt: TGCGCCAGCAGCTCACAGGGGTCTAATGAAAAACTGTTTTTT
abundance: .; d_gene: TRBD1; j_gene: TRBJ1-1; v_gene: TRBV29-1; CDR3aa: CSALPGQQMNTEAFF; CDR3nt: TGCAGCGCACTACCGGGACAGCAGATGAACACTGAAGCTTTCTTT
abundance: .; d_gene: .; j_gene: TRBJ2-7; v_gene: TRBV5-5; CDR3aa: CASSYTPPSQQYF; CDR3nt: TGTGCCAGCAGCTACACACCGCCCAGCCAGCAGTACTTC
abundance: .; d_gene: .; j_gene: TRBJ2-7; v_gene: TRBV5-1; CDR3aa: CASSLDPGVTYEQYF; CDR3nt: TGCGCCAGCAGCTTGGACCCAGGGGTGACCTACGAGCAGTACTTC
abundance: .; d_gene: .; j_gene: TRBJ2-5; v_gene: TRBV7-2; CDR3aa: CASSNWNTKETQYF; CDR3nt: TGTGCCAGCAGCAACTGGAATACCAAAGAGACCCAGTACTTC
abundance: .; d_gene: .; j_gene: TRBJ2-3; v_gene: TRBV9; CDR3aa: CASSVGSREDTQYF; CDR3nt: TGTGCCAGCAGCGTAGGGAGCAGGGAAGATACGCAGTATTTT
abundance: .; d_gene: .; j_gene: TRBJ1-1; v_gene: TRBV11-2; CDR3aa: CASSLRGTEAFF; CDR3nt: TGTGCCAGCAGCTTAAGAGGGACTGAAGCTTTCTTT
abundance: .; d_gene: TRBD2; j_gene: TRBJ2-3; v_gene: TRBV11-3; CDR3aa: CASSVGTSGGPNTQYF; CDR3nt: TGTGCCAGCAGCGTAGGAACTAGCGGGGGGCCGAATACGCAGTATTTT
abundance: .; d_gene: .; j_gene: TRBJ2-3; v_gene: TRBV6-1; CDR3aa: CASSESGQGRLLRYF; CDR3nt: TGTGCCAGCAGTGAAAGCGGGCAGGGAAGACTTTTGCGGTATTTT
abundance: .; d_gene: .; j_gene: TRBJ1-1; v_gene: TRBV5-5; CDR3aa: CASSSDGLAGSEAFF; CDR3nt: TGTGCCAGCAGCTCGGACGGCCTCGCTGGATCTGAAGCTTTCTTT
abundance: .; d_gene: TRBD2; j_gene: TRBJ2-1; v_gene: TRBV11-2; CDR3aa: CASSSPRERGHNEQFF; CDR3nt: TGTGCCAGCAGCTCCCCAAGGGAGCGGGGCCACAATGAGCAGTTCTTC
abundance: .; d_gene: TRBD1; j_gene: TRBJ2-7; v_gene: TRBV7-9; CDR3aa: CASSLAFGTGLGDEQYF; CDR3nt: TGTGCCAGCAGCTTAGCCTTCGGGACAGGGCTTGGGGACGAGCAGTACTTC
abundance: once; d_gene: .; j_gene: TRBJ1-2; v_gene: TRBV5-1; CDR3aa: CASSPRPAGSGANYGYTF; CDR3nt: TGCGCCAGCAGCCCCAGGCCGGCAGGGAGTGGAGCTAACTATGGCTACACCTTC
abundance: .; d_gene: TRBD1; j_gene: TRBJ1-4; v_gene: TRBV9; CDR3aa: CASSQGQGGDNEKLFF; CDR3nt: TGTGCCAGCAGCCAGGGACAGGGGGGTGATAATGAAAAACTGTTTTTT
abundance: .; d_gene: TRBD1; j_gene: TRBJ1-2; v_gene: TRBV7-8; CDR3aa: CASSLAQGITYGYTF; CDR3nt: TGTGCCAGCAGCTTAGCACAGGGGATAACCTATGGCTACACCTTC
abundance: once; d_gene: .; j_gene: TRBJ2-7; v_gene: TRBV5-1; CDR3aa: CASSLGRDVGSPEQYF; CDR3nt: TGCGCCAGCAGCTTGGGCCGCGATGTGGGGTCCCCCGAGCAGTACTTC
abundance: once; d_gene: .; j_gene: TRBJ2-3; v_gene: TRBV7-2; CDR3aa: CASSPQAVTTDTQYF; CDR3nt: TGTGCCAGCAGCCCCCAAGCGGTCACCACAGATACGCAGTATTTT
abundance: .; d_gene: TRBD1; j_gene: TRBJ1-2; v_gene: TRBV7-8; CDR3aa: CASTPRDRGNYGYTF; CDR3nt: TGTGCCAGCACACCCCGGGACAGGGGTAACTATGGCTACACCTTC
abundance: .; d_gene: .; j_gene: TRBJ2-1; v_gene: TRBV6-2/TRBV6-3; CDR3aa: CASSAQGTNEQFF; CDR3nt: TGTGCCAGCAGTGCACAGGGTACCAATGAGCAGTTCTTC